This T cell receptor beta chain derives from a study of T cells in Graves' hyperthyroidism and ophthalmopathy. Study observations and caveats: Ophthalmopathy got predicted by the model a median around 6.8 months before its onset. Blood held most thyroid clonotypes expanded above 0.001 frequency.

Patients aged 18 to 65 with hyperthyroidism were newly diagnosed, with duration under 2 months. The CDR3 has 13 residues. V lost 4 bases, J lost 7 bases, and 12 bases lay in between. The V gene's germline CDR1 is MGHDK and CDR2 SYGVNS. Regions amplified from RNA transcripts were the TCR beta CDR3 regions. Carried out on the TCR CDR3, a first-round RT-PCR used the HTBI primer set. TCRdb re-called the multiplex PCR reads with MiXCR, one entry per CDR3 protein. Here the sample spans around 800,000 distinct CDR3 sequences, approximately 40% being singletons. With regard to this clonotype: The antigen is undetermined.

Specimen: blood. The chain carries TRBV25-1 and TRBJ2-3; D possibly corresponds to TRBD1 (6 bases). This TCR was sampled from a man between 18 and 29 years old with Graves' hyperthyroidism. The CDR3 protein is CASSAGTTNTQYF. In DNA form, the CDR3 reads TGTGCCAGCAGTGCTGGGACAACCAATACGCAGTATTTT.